The subject of this entry is one T cell receptor beta chain. It has no known antigen specificity. No per-base quality is available; no much larger clone lies one base away. The germline V gene provides CDR1 MNHEY and CDR2 SVGAGI. Relative to germline, V is missing 6 bases and J is missing 2 bases, with 2 bases of the junction outside any gene match. Inclusive of the bounding cysteine and phenylalanine, the CDR3 is 13 residues long. This entry keeps only the CDR3 DNA: 39 bases, framed from base 1. TCR CDR3 regions were amplified from genomic DNA by multiplex PCR using the deep immunoSEQ assay. Extracted genomic DNA from each cell subset was spread evenly across all wells of several immunoSEQ 96-well plates, with each plate serving as a replicate. For sorted subsets, around 0.2 ug of genomic DNA, equivalent to around 31,000 T cell genomes, went into each replicate PCR. Purified libraries were measured with a Qubit 3.0 fluorometer, size-checked on a Bioanalyzer 2100, and measured again with the KAPA Library Quantification kit. Each immunoSEQ 96-well plate was sequenced on its own single-read 150-cycle Illumina NextSeq 550 flow cell. The original methods were these. Because only junctional sequences without quality scores were contained in the immunoSEQ output, filtering matching that applied to full-length reads could not be performed. Sequences were annotated with PyIR, a Python wrapper for IgBLAST v1.9, using IMGT germline references to assign V/J genes and CDR3. Reads with weak V/J assignments (E-value above 1e-6), missing CDR3, stop codons, out-of-frame junctions, or ambiguous translated residues were removed. A V3J clonotype was defined by an identical inferred V gene, J gene, and CDR3 amino acid sequence. Percentage overlap between repertoires was calculated by dividing the number of shared unique clonotypes by the size of the smaller repertoire. Repertoire richness was assessed with RTK rarefaction, the Chao1 estimator, and Recon v2.1 estimates of unobserved clonotypes. Generation probabilities were computed with OLGA for all TCRbeta clonotypes obtained by the gDNA method from several donors. What TCRdb holds here is the immuneACCESS table cut down to in-frame rearrangements. Part of the clones is not present; checked against another copy, under half of the missing clones reflect an unresolved V gene, and the others are unexplained. The V and J calls and clone size were taken over from that table, and D and trimming were inferred from the DNA. This sample comprises over a million clones, about 77% of them detected only once. The ten largest clones represent over 1.3% of the sample.

The sample comes from a study of shared clonotypes between healthy human individuals (TCRdb year 2020). Regarding the study in general: The cohort comprised two women and a few men aged 18 to 49 years. Per donor, three plates each were used for CD4 naive and CD4 memory, two for CD8 naive, and one for CD8 memory. To estimate repertoire size and how much clonotypes are shared between individuals, the study performed deep sequencing of blood TCR repertoires from about five healthy adults. Each donor's leukapheresis produced roughly between roughly 0.85 and 9.5 billion PBMCs. To increase sequencing depth and limit assay-specific biases, different laboratories used diverse techniques to prepare libraries and sequence TCR repertoires.

The donors were healthy, HIV-negative adults who had no recently reported acute infections or vaccinations. Every donor was a Caucasian adult living in Nashville, Tennessee, USA. Magnetic negative selection was used to enrich CD4+ T cells, after which naive cells were positively selected on CD45RA and the negative fraction became the memory subset. Blood was obtained by leukapheresis, after which PBMCs were separated by Ficoll-Histopaque density gradient centrifugation and cryopreserved in liquid nitrogen vapor phase. Analytical flow cytometry was used to check the purity and quantity of every magnetically sorted T cell population. Genomic DNA was isolated from every sorted fraction and measured by UV absorbance on a Nanodrop 2000c. Summary of the overall study and its limitations: Across a handful of donors, about 5.2% of naive CD4, roughly 3.4% of naive CD8, around 2.5% of memory CD4, and about 0.4% of memory CD8 clonotypes were shared. Larger estimated clonotype richness was generally found for naive subsets than for memory subsets. Compared with non-shared clonotypes, clonotypes shared by all four sorted-subset donors had higher generation probabilities. The small number of donors limited the genetic and exposure-history diversity represented. Based on pairwise subsampling, the degree of clonotype sharing among donors was expected to be affected by sequencing depth. Sampling was restricted to blood, and TCR repertoires in tissues likely differ from the TCR repertoires found in blood. Incomplete sequencing was indicated by rarefaction of sorted-subset datasets, despite the large sequencing depth.

This sequence originates from a man between 18 and 35 years old in good health. The chain couples TRBV6-5 to TRBJ2-3; 7 nucleotides in the junction match TRBD1. The source material was memory CD4+ T cells sorted from blood. The cell subset or site label, read with the paper, signifies: CD45RA-negative fraction. The DNA sequence follows: TGTGCCAGCAGGGACAGGAACACAGATACGCAGTATTTT. The resulting protein is CASRDRNTDTQYF.